The clone carrying this T cell receptor beta chain was seen a few times. In germline, CDR1 is GTSNPN, CDR2 SVGIG (reference sequence). This CDR3 is 14 amino acids long. V shed 4 bases and J 5 bases; nucleotides not matched to a gene: 10. In the study's own analysis: How many nucleated cells were present was estimated from reference gene primer amplification. The repertoire was sequenced with immunoSEQ multiplex PCR; TCRdb's copy has only in-frame clones and lacks some. V, J and clone size were drawn from that table, and D and trimming were deduced from the DNA. The data hold 250,000 to 350,000 clones, with around 90% observed a single time. This sample was included in a study of blood T cell repertoires in COVID-19. Patients in Seattle were enrolled during active infection, then followed longitudinally.

Sequences were obtained from peripheral blood. V usage is TRBV30 and J usage is TRBJ1-2; 7 bases match TRBD1. The receptor's source is a woman aged 25 to 39 with COVID-19, enrolled during active disease. The CDR3 coding sequence is TGTGCCTGGACCTGGACAGGTATTGGGTATGGCTACACCTTC. Translated, it gives CAWTWTGIGYGYTF.